This TCR beta chain was documented in a study of T cells after yellow fever vaccination. Overall study results and limits: Just a small share of clonotypes turned up in the CD4 compartment as well as the CD8 compartment.

The authors made TCR cDNA by 5'RACE template switching, adding a universal primer site and UMIs. TCRdb reprocessed the 5' RACE reads with MiXCR, giving one entry per CDR3 protein. The sample shows approximately 160,000 distinct CDR3 sequences, roughly a tenth of them seen only once. The CDR3 runs to 17 residues. CDR1 is MNHEY, CDR2 SMNVEV, per germline (reference sequence). The V gene lost 5 bases and the J gene lost 7 bases, with 23 bases spanning the gap. Comments on this clonotype: Its antigen is currently unknown.

The sample consisted of CD8+ T cells sorted from PBMCs, taken 45 days after the yellow fever booster vaccination. The chain is built from TRBV27 and TRBJ2-2, with D possibly TRBD2 on 5 matching bases. The receptor was isolated from a man aged 18-30 years who received the YFV17D yellow fever vaccine. The CDR3 DNA reads TGTGCCAGCAGTCTAGCCTCCGATTTCGGGTTTGGCGGGGAGCTGTTTTTT. Translated, it gives CASSLASDFGFGGELFF.